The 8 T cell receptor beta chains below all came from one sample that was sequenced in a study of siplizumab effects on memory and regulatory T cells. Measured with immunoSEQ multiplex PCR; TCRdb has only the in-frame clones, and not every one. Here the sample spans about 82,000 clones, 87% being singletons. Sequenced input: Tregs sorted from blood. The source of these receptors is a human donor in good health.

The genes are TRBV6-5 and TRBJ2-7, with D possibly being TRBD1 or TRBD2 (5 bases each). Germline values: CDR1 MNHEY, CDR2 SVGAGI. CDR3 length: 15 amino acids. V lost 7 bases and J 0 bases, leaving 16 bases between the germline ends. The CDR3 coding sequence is TGTGCCAGCAAAAGAGGGGAGACAAGCTCCTACGAGCAGTACTTC. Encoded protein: CASKRGETSSYEQYF.

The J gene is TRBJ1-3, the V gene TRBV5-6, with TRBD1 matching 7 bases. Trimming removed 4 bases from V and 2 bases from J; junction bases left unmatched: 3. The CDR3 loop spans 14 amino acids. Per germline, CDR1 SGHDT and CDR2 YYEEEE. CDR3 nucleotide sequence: TGTGCCAGCAGCGCCAGGGGGACTGGAAACACCATATATTTT. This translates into CASSARGTGNTIYF.

This CDR3 reads CASRALDTSIYEQYF. CDR3 nucleotides: TGTGCCAGCAGGGCTTTAGACACAAGCATCTACGAGCAGTACTTC. V gene TRBV11-2 combines with J gene TRBJ2-7; the D is unclear. With 6 bases removed from V and 3 bases from J, the gap between germline ends came to 18 bases. The germline V gene has CDR1 SGHAT and CDR2 FQNNGV. This CDR3 has 15 amino acids.

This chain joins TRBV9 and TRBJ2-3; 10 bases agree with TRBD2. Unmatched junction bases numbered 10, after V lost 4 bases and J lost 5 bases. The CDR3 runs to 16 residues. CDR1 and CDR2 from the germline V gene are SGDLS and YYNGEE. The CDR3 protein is CASSTPSGGREDTQYF. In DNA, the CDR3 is TGTGCCAGCAGCACCCCTAGCGGGGGTAGGGAAGATACGCAGTATTTT.

CDR3 sequence (DNA): TGTGCCAGCAGCGGCCGGGACAGGGGTAAAACTGAAGCTTTCTTT. It yields the protein CASSGRDRGKTEAFF. The chain has TRBV9 and TRBJ1-1; 10 bases agree with TRBD1. Germline loops: CDR1 SGDLS, CDR2 YYNGEE. CDR3 length equals 15 residues. V trimming: 3 bases; J trimming: 5 bases; junction bases outside the gene matches: 7.

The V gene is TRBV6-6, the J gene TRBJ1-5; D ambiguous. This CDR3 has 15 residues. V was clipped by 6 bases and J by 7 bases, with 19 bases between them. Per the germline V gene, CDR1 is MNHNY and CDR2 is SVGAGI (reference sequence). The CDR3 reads CASSFTVWGRQPQHF. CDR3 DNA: TGTGCCAGCAGCTTCACAGTGTGGGGTCGGCAGCCCCAGCATTTT.

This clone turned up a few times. CDR3 sequence (DNA): TGTGCCAGCAGCTCAACCACCGGGGCACGGGGCTACGAGCAGTACTTC. This gives the protein CASSSTTGARGYEQYF. The chain joins TRBV7-2 to TRBJ2-7; D tentatively fits TRBD1 or TRBD2 (5 bases each). This CDR3 has 16 residues. Germline CDR1 SGHTA, CDR2 FQGNSA. V was clipped by 4 bases and J by 3 bases, with 19 bases between them.

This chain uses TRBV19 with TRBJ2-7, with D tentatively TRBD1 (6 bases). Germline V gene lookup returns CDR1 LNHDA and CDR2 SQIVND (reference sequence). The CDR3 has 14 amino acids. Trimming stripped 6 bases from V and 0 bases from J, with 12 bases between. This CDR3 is CASRDRQSSYEQYF. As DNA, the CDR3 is TGTGCCAGTAGAGACAGGCAGAGCTCCTACGAGCAGTACTTC.